This T cell receptor (beta chain) appears in the sequencing data of a study of Ad26.COV2.S vaccination and SARS-CoV-2 variants. Clones were read by immunoSEQ multiplex PCR, and TCRdb kept only the in-frame ones, dropping some. Among around 450,000 clones listed, roughly nine tenths were seen once. Treatment described: some 19 received Ad26.COV2.S at low or high dose, single or two shots; about five received placebo; per-sample allocation not given. Sampling was done on day 63 after the first vaccine or placebo injection. Boston provided a donor who was an adult aged 18-55 years. The CDR3 covers 13 residues. The V and J ends lost 7 bases and 6 bases respectively, with 11 bases between them. Germline loops: CDR1 KGHDR, CDR2 SFDVKD.

This TCR was sampled from a person between 18 and 59 years old who received the Ad26.COV2.S COVID-19 vaccine or a placebo. Sequencing was performed on peripheral blood, taken in a trial of Ad26.COV2.S vaccine versus placebo. The V and J genes are TRBV24-1 and TRBJ2-2; tentatively, D is TRBD1 or TRBD2 (5 bases each). CDR3 sequence reads: CATRGLGAGELFF. The DNA for the CDR3 is TGTGCCACCAGAGGGCTGGGGGCCGGGGAGCTGTTTTTT.